The 32 T cell receptor beta chains listed next were all sequenced from one sample in a study of T cells in Graves' hyperthyroidism and ophthalmopathy. The investigators amplified TCR beta CDR3 regions from RNA transcripts. The TCR CDR3 first-round RT-PCR relied on the HTBI primer set. MiXCR, run by TCRdb on the multiplex PCR reads, gives a single entry per CDR3 protein. The sample shows some 510,000 distinct CDR3 sequences, under 25% of them seen only once. The material sequenced was blood. Receptors were obtained from a man between 18 and 35 years old with Graves' hyperthyroidism.

This clonotype was recorded at least ten times. The V gene is TRBV12-3 or TRBV12-4, the J gene TRBJ2-7; 9 nucleotides align to TRBD2. The CDR3 totals 15 residues. Losses at the gene ends were 1 base for V and 2 bases for J; bases not matched to a gene: 3. CDR3 nucleotides: TGTGCCAGCAGTTTAGAGCGGGGGGACCCCTACGAGCAGTACTTC. This encodes CASSLERGDPYEQYF.

The chain combines TRBV10-3 with TRBJ1-3, with D perhaps matching TRBD1 (6 bases). V dropped 7 bases and J dropped 2 bases, with 15 bases sitting between them. Germline V lookup: CDR1 ENHRY, CDR2 SYGVKD. The CDR3 is 15 amino acids. The CDR3 loop reads CAITGGGGPGNTIYF. CDR3 coding DNA: TGTGCCATCACCGGCGGGGGGGGCCCTGGAAACACCATATATTTT.

This clonotype has at least ten counts. The junction differs from germline at one of its ends, possibly a read error. The CDR3 DNA sequence: TGTGCCAGCAGTTTAGGACCTAGCTCCTACGAGCAGTACTTC. This sequence encodes CASSLGPSSYEQYF. V is TRBV5-1 and J is TRBJ2-7; D call uncertain. Germline CDR1 reads SGHRS; CDR2 reads YFSETQ. The CDR3 has 14 amino acids.

CDR3: CASSPRVAGVTGELFF. CDR3 sequence (DNA): TGTGCCAGCAGCCCCAGGGTGGCAGGGGTCACCGGGGAGCTGTTTTTT. This chain uses TRBV11-1 with TRBJ2-2; perhaps TRBD1 as D (6 bases). CDR1 and CDR2 (germline): SGHAT, FQDESV (reference sequence). Trimming shortened V by 5 bases and J by 4 bases, and 17 bases separated the two germline ends. This CDR3 spans 16 amino acids.

In this sample, this clonotype turned up a few times. The chain links TRBV11-3 to TRBJ2-7; possibly TRBD1 for D (5 bases). The CDR3 length is 15 residues. Germline V gives CDR1 SGHNT, CDR2 YENEEA. The V gene lost 1 base and the J gene lost 3 bases, with 13 bases spanning the gap. The DNA for the CDR3 is TGTGCCAGCAGCTTAGGACCAGACAGTAACTACGAGCAGTACTTC. Translated: CASSLGPDSNYEQYF.

The CDR3 DNA reads TGCGCCAGCAGCGAGACAGGGGCGTCGTACTTC. Translation: CASSETGASYF. The genes are TRBV5-1 and TRBJ2-5, with TRBD1 matching over 8 bases. The CDR3 is made up of 11 amino acids. The trim removed 4 bases at V and 13 bases at J, leaving 6 bases unmatched. Germline CDR1 and CDR2: SGHRS and YFSETQ.

This clonotype was counted at least ten times. The V call is TRBV9, the J call TRBJ2-5; 11 bases are shared with TRBD2. The V gene's germline CDR1 is SGDLS and CDR2 YYNGEE. The CDR3 contains 15 residues. The junction had 3 bases not matched to a gene; V was cut back by 4 bases and J by 1 base. The chain's CDR3 is CASSPGTSGQETQYF. The CDR3 nucleotides are TGTGCCAGCAGCCCCGGGACTAGCGGCCAAGAGACCCAGTACTTC.

The chain carries TRBV2 and TRBJ1-2; D not certain. The CDR3 is 14 amino acids. The V end lost 5 bases, the J end lost 2 bases, and 12 bases lay between the germline ends. Germline V gene data show CDR1 as SNHLY and CDR2 as FYNNEI. The CDR3 nucleotides read TGTGCCAGCAGTAAACTACGCTCCAACTATGGCTACACCTTC. Residues: CASSKLRSNYGYTF.

The V gene is TRBV28, the J gene TRBJ1-2, with D maybe TRBD1 (5 bases). The germline V gene has CDR1 MDHEN and CDR2 SYDVKM. Trimming shortened V by 7 bases and J by 4 bases, and 16 bases separated the two germline ends. The CDR3 has 14 residues. CDR3 in amino acids: CASTPGAELYGYTF. The CDR3, as DNA: TGTGCCAGCACCCCTGGGGCGGAACTCTATGGCTACACCTTC.

Ten or more counts support this clonotype. The chain employs TRBV5-4 and TRBJ1-1; 9 bases align to TRBD1. Germline V CDR1 and CDR2: SGHNT, YYREEE (reference sequence). The CDR3 is made up of 13 amino acids. V lost 7 bases, J lost 10 bases, and 11 bases stayed unmatched. The CDR3 DNA follows: TGTGCCAGCGGCGAACAGGGGGCGCAGTTAGCTTTCTTT. This gives the protein CASGEQGAQLAFF.

V usage is TRBV6-2 or TRBV6-3 and J usage is TRBJ1-1; D call uncertain. Germline V gene sequence: CDR1 MNHEY, CDR2 SVGEGT. Deletions cut 8 bases from V and 0 bases from J, with 7 bases between. CDR3 size: 12 residues. CDR3 nucleotide sequence: TGTGCCAGCGGGGTCTTGAACACTGAAGCTTTCTTT. Protein: CASGVLNTEAFF.

This clonotype was seen at least ten times. V gene TRBV9 combines with J gene TRBJ1-5; TRBD1 might be the D (6 bases). CDR3 length: 15 residues. CDR1 and CDR2 (germline): SGDLS, YYNGEE. V was pared by 4 bases and J by 6 bases, with 17 bases between. CDR3: CASSNTGSPGQPQHF. CDR3 DNA: TGTGCCAGCAGCAACACAGGGTCCCCCGGTCAGCCCCAGCATTTT.

This clonotype came up many times. J is TRBJ1-6 and V is TRBV28, with D possibly TRBD1 on 6 matching bases. This CDR3 spans 13 amino acids. Germline-derived CDR1 and CDR2 are MDHEN and SYDVKM. Trimming left V 6 bases short and J 3 bases short, with 6 bases between. The CDR3 reads CASRDSYNSPLHF. CDR3 DNA: TGTGCCAGCAGGGACAGCTATAATTCACCCCTCCACTTT.

There are many counts of this clonotype. V and J are TRBV28 and TRBJ2-7, with D tentatively TRBD1 (6 bases). This CDR3 comprises 14 residues. V shed 5 bases and J shed 4 bases, with 15 bases lying between them. Germline V gene lookup returns CDR1 MDHEN and CDR2 SYDVKM. The chain's CDR3 is CASSPRTAPYEQYF. Written as DNA, the CDR3 is TGTGCCAGCAGTCCGCGGACAGCGCCGTACGAGCAGTACTTC.

This clonotype came up many times. This chain joins TRBV5-5 and TRBJ2-7; weak D call: TRBD2 (5 bases). Germline assignment: CDR1 SGHKS and CDR2 YYEKEE (reference sequence). The length of the CDR3 is 16 residues. V lost 0 bases and J lost 6, with 19 bases in between. The CDR3 DNA sequence: TGTGCCAGCAGCTTGGCCGATTACTCGGGGAACGGCGAGCAGTACTTC. Translation: CASSLADYSGNGEQYF.

The V call is TRBV5-1, the J call TRBJ2-7; TRBD1 matches 10 bases. V was pared by 3 bases and J by 7 bases, with 10 bases of the junction left unmatched. The germline V gene has CDR1 SGHRS and CDR2 YFSETQ. This CDR3 is 15 amino acids long. As DNA, the CDR3 is TGCGCCAGCAGCTCGCGGACGACAGGGGGCGAAGAGCAGTACTTC. The encoded protein is CASSSRTTGGEEQYF.

At least ten counts were recorded for this clonotype. The V call is TRBV12-3 or TRBV12-4, the J call TRBJ2-7; D is unresolved. Trimming removed 7 bases from V and 6 bases from J, with 19 bases in between. The CDR3 has 14 residues. The CDR3 bases are TGTGCCAGCACCCCGTTTCCCCCTCCGGGCGAGCAGTACTTC. Translating it yields CASTPFPPPGEQYF.

This clonotype was counted ten times or more. The CDR3, as DNA: TGTGCCAGCAGTGAATGGGCAGCGAACACTGAAGCTTTCTTT. This codes for CASSEWAANTEAFF. The chain couples TRBV6-1 to TRBJ1-1; no reliable D call. CDR3 length: 14 residues. Per germline, CDR1 MNHNS and CDR2 SASEGT. V lost 2 bases to trimming and J lost 1 base, with 8 bases between them.

The table lists this clonotype with a count of one. The V gene is TRBV6-5, the J gene TRBJ1-2, with unresolved D. Looked up from germline, CDR1 is MNHEY and CDR2 is SVGAGI. This CDR3 region has 14 residues. Trimming cost V 2 bases and J 8 bases, with 15 bases left between them. The CDR3 loop is CASSYPRGLYGYTF. In DNA form, the CDR3 reads TGTGCCAGCAGTTACCCAAGAGGGCTCTACGGCTACACCTTC.

This clonotype has at least ten counts. V is TRBV14 and J is TRBJ1-1; D is possibly TRBD1 (5 bases). Trimming stripped 3 bases from V and 1 base from J, with 15 bases between. CDR1 is SGHDN and CDR2 is FVKESK in the germline V gene. This CDR3 has 16 amino acids. The CDR3 DNA reads TGTGCCAGCAGCCACCCTAGGGGCAATGGGAACACTGAAGCTTTCTTT. Translation: CASSHPRGNGNTEAFF.

The chain couples TRBV12-3 or TRBV12-4 to TRBJ1-1, with D unclear. V lost 5 bases to trimming and J lost 8 bases, with 18 bases between them. This CDR3 comprises 14 residues. The CDR3 DNA sequence: TGTGCCAGCAGTGAAGCCAACAGCCCAAGGGAAGCTTTCTTT. Translating gives CASSEANSPREAFF.

This clonotype was detected ten times or more. The V gene is TRBV27, the J gene TRBJ2-5; D may be TRBD2 (6 bases). CDR1 and CDR2 from the germline V gene are MNHEY and SMNVEV (reference sequence). With 2 bases removed from V and 2 bases from J, the gap between germline ends came to 12 bases. This CDR3 spans 15 amino acids. The CDR3 DNA sequence: TGTGCCAGCAGTTTAGCGTCGGGGACTCAAGAGACCCAGTACTTC. It codes for CASSLASGTQETQYF.

The sample holds many counts of this clonotype. The chain is built from TRBV28 and TRBJ1-5; D is unresolved. This CDR3 contains 15 residues. The V end lost 6 bases, the J end lost 5 bases, and 17 bases lay between the germline ends. Looked up from germline, CDR1 is MDHEN and CDR2 is SYDVKM. CDR3 sequence reads: CASSPGPEADQPQHF. The CDR3, as DNA: TGTGCCAGCAGCCCAGGCCCTGAAGCCGATCAGCCCCAGCATTTT.

This clonotype was seen many times. This chain links TRBV4-1 with TRBJ1-2; 8 bases agree with TRBD1. The CDR3 runs to 12 residues. J was trimmed by 12 bases and V by 4 bases; bases with no gene match: 7. Germline assignment: CDR1 MGHRA and CDR2 YSYEKL. This CDR3 reads CASSPGQGRNTF. In nucleotides, the CDR3 is TGCGCCAGCAGCCCTGGACAGGGAAGGAACACCTTC.

This clonotype was detected many times. The chain recombines TRBV30 with TRBJ1-5; D is uncertain. The CDR3 extends over 13 amino acids. The V and J ends lost 0 bases and 0 bases respectively, with 3 bases between them. Germline CDR1 reads GTSNPN; CDR2 reads SVGIG (reference sequence). In nucleotides, the CDR3 is TGTGCCTGGAGTGTGTATAGCAATCAGCCCCAGCATTTT. Translating it yields CAWSVYSNQPQHF.

This clonotype was observed a few times. The chain has TRBV7-9 and TRBJ2-7, with 10 bases aligning to TRBD1. The germline CDR1 and CDR2 sequences are SEHNR and FQNEAQ (reference sequence). V lost 8 bases, J lost 6 bases, and 4 bases stayed unmatched. The CDR3 has 12 amino acids. CDR3 sequence (DNA): TGTGCCAGCTCGGGACAGGGGTTCGAGCAGTACTTC. Protein product: CASSGQGFEQYF.

The V call is TRBV30, the J call TRBJ1-2; D might be TRBD1 (5 bases). CDR3 size: 14 residues. Germline V gene lookup returns CDR1 GTSNPN and CDR2 SVGIG (reference sequence). In nucleotides, the CDR3 is TGTGCGTCACTCGATGGGGCCGGCTACTATGGCTACACCTTC. Its protein is CASLDGAGYYGYTF.

At least ten counts were recorded for this clonotype. This rearrangement joins TRBV29-1 to TRBJ1-1; weak D call: TRBD1 (6 bases). This CDR3 is 11 amino acids long. V dropped 1 base and J dropped 10 bases, with 10 bases sitting between them. CDR1 and CDR2 from the germline V gene are SQVTM and ANQGSEA. The chain's CDR3 is CSVEVGGVAFF. The CDR3 DNA sequence: TGCAGCGTTGAAGTTGGGGGCGTAGCTTTCTTT.

This clonotype was picked up many times. This chain joins TRBV12-3 or TRBV12-4 and TRBJ2-5, with 8 bases identical to TRBD1. J gave up 2 bases and V 5 bases, and 7 bases lay outside the gene matches. The CDR3 is 15 residues long. CDR3 DNA: TGTGCCAGCAGTGGCGGGACAGGAATTCAAGAGACCCAGTACTTC. The encoded protein is CASSGGTGIQETQYF.

This chain connects TRBV6-1 to TRBJ2-7; D is unclear. Germline V gene data show CDR1 as MNHNS and CDR2 as SASEGT. Trimming left V 10 bases short and J 3 bases short, with 10 bases between. There are 11 residues in the CDR3. CDR3 coding DNA: TGTGCCACCGCGCTACTCTACGAGCAGTACTTC. This codes for CATALLYEQYF.

This clonotype was detected ten times or more. The gene calls are TRBV2 and TRBJ1-5, with TRBD1 as a possible D gene (5 bases). This CDR3 has 13 amino acids. V shed 7 bases and J shed 0 bases, with 7 bases lying between them. The germline CDR1 and CDR2 sequences are SNHLY and FYNNEI. The CDR3 sequence: CASMGDSNQPQHF. The CDR3 DNA is TGTGCCAGCATGGGGGATAGCAATCAGCCCCAGCATTTT.

This clonotype was recorded at least ten times. The genes are TRBV7-9 and TRBJ2-5; a possible D gene is TRBD1 (7 bases). The CDR3 contains 17 residues. V lost 5 bases and J 4 bases, leaving 23 bases between the germline ends. Germline loops: CDR1 SEHNR, CDR2 FQNEAQ (reference sequence). In DNA, the CDR3 is TGTGCCAGCAGCCACCCGGCCAGGGGGGCCTGGATAGAGACCCAGTACTTC. Translating it yields CASSHPARGAWIETQYF.